This TCR beta chain is drawn from a study of CD8+ T cells in alopecia areata. Documented treatment: oral pan-JAK inhibitor, 5-10 mg twice daily. Following RNA extraction, reverse transcription yielded cDNA that acted as the sequencing template. The table came from immunoSEQ multiplex PCR; TCRdb's copy has only in-frame clones and leaves some out. The sample carries about 210,000 clones, under 70% recorded once. This clone was seen a handful of times. The CDR3 length is 13 residues. Germline assignment: CDR1 GTSNPN and CDR2 SVGIG (reference sequence). Germline trimming cut 1 base from V and 5 bases from J; bases unmatched to any gene: 4.

The chain uses TRBV30 and TRBJ1-2; 7 positions match TRBD1. The receptor's source is a human donor with alopecia areata. Sequences were derived from CD4+ T cells sorted from blood, sampled at week 4, from a patient treated with tofacitinib. CDR3 bases: TGTGCCTGGAGTGCCTCAGGGGGTTATGGCTACACCTTC. Translation gives CAWSASGGYGYTF.